Detailed here is one TCR beta chain. Its target antigen remains unknown. The input lacks base qualities; no much larger clone sits a single base away. This entry is derived from a study of cytotoxic CD8 clonotypes in ibrutinib-treated CLL (dated by TCRdb to about 2021). For the wider study: The cohort was composed of 11 relapsed/refractory and fewer than 16 treatment-naive patients; IGHV unmutated status was identified in roughly 17 patients. Responses were partial in around 25 patients and complete in 2; after median about 68 months follow-up, roughly 15 stayed in remission and around 12 progressed. The response samples were drawn at a median of around eleven months into treatment, with a range of about 6 to 36 months. On average, each sample yielded 255,043 productive templates and tens of thousands of productive rearrangements. Of the approximately 90 participants in the trial, about two dozen had longitudinal samples available. Cryopreserved peripheral blood mononuclear cells were obtained before treatment, at response, and at either sustained remission or disease progression. Patients were still on ibrutinib when every remission and progressive disease sample was collected. General conclusions and limits of the study: Sampling times were not matched between sustained-remission and progressing patients, and lymph node repertoires were not studied. Public clonotypes were found to be uncommon and were observed to contract or remain stable during treatment; the increase in clonality was shown to reflect expansion of private clonotypes at ibrutinib response. At baseline, clonality was higher than in age-matched healthy donors and showed a strong correlation with circulating CD8+ T-cell counts. An increase in clonality was observed at ibrutinib response, with clonality remaining stable during sustained remission and falling back toward baseline at progression.

On a MiSeq, deep resolution sequencing aimed for a depth between 1 in 1 million and 1 in 200,000 T cells, with each clonotype covered approximately 10x on average. TCR beta libraries were generated with the immunoSEQ hsTCRB Kit. The original methods were these. ImmunoSEQ Data Assistant and ImmunoSEQ Analyzer were used for data analysis, and V, D and J genes were assigned according to IMGT definitions. Clonality, which ranges from 0 to 1, was calculated by subtracting the normalized Shannon entropy of productive rearrangement frequencies from one. Only overrepresented clonotypes making up at least 0.05% of the repertoire of each patient were included in the public clonotype analysis. Roughly 12 age-matched healthy donor repertoires from immuneACCESS were used as controls for clonality. TCRdb retrieved this table from immuneACCESS and kept in-frame rearrangements only. Not all clones are present; in checked studies, unresolved V genes account for under half, and no reason is known for the remainder. V and J calls plus clone size are reproduced from that table; the DNA served to infer D and trimming. The sample records about 330,000 clones, roughly 71% of which are singletons. Of the sample, 5% to 6.5% is held by the ten largest clones.

The germline V gene (reference sequence) gives CDR1 as SEHNR and CDR2 as FQNEAQ. V loses 1 base at its end and J loses 6 bases; junction bases beyond the gene matches: 1. CDR3 length: 14 amino acids, cysteine to phenylalanine. CDR3 DNA only is kept here, 42 bases in frame from base 1. For TCR beta library preparation, 1.5 to 2 micrograms of genomic DNA were extracted from the cryopreserved PBMCs. Longitudinal blood samples from CLL patients receiving ibrutinib monotherapy were subjected to high-throughput TCR beta sequencing. Patients were enrolled in a phase 2 open-label single-center ibrutinib monotherapy trial.

This specimen consisted of PBMCs, obtained after 36 months of ibrutinib treatment. The rearrangement joined TRBV7-9 to TRBJ1-2, with 11 junctional bases fitting TRBD1. The sequence was obtained from a human donor with chronic lymphocytic leukemia. The sequenced DNA is TGTGCCAGCAGCTTAGTGGGACAGGGGGATGGCTACACCTTC. It translates as CASSLVGQGDGYTF.